This entry lists 24 T cell receptor beta chains sequenced from one sample in a study of siplizumab effects on memory and regulatory T cells. Libraries were prepared by immunoSEQ multiplex PCR; TCRdb keeps only in-frame clonotypes and omits some of them. The table records tens of thousands of clones, roughly 96% of them present only once. Sequencing was performed on naive CD4+ T cells sorted from blood. Receptors originate from a human donor in good health.

The V call is TRBV7-9, the J call TRBJ2-7; maybe TRBD1 (5 bases). The length of the CDR3 is 13 residues. Germline CDR1 reads SEHNR; CDR2 reads FQNEAQ (reference sequence). V was cut by 3 bases and J by 5 bases, with 11 bases left in between. CDR3 DNA: TGTGCCAGCAGCTTGGTCAGGGCCGACGAGCAGTACTTC. Translation gives CASSLVRADEQYF. The whole variable domain, filled in from reference TRBV7-9 and TRBJ2-7, reads DTGVSQNPRHKITKRGQNVTFRCDPISEHNRLYWYRQTLGQGPEFLTYFQNEAQLEKSRLLSDRFSAERPKGSFSTLEIQRTEQGDSAMYLCASSLVRADEQYFGPGTRLTVT.

Comments on this clone: This specimen includes other DNA sequences encoding the same CDR3. This rearrangement joins TRBV7-2 to TRBJ2-3; D possibly corresponds to TRBD2 (7 bases). Germline V lookup: CDR1 SGHTA, CDR2 FQGNSA. V lost 1 base to trimming and J lost 3 bases, with 11 bases between them. The CDR3 is made up of 15 amino acids. The CDR3 DNA sequence: TGTGCCAGCAGCTTAGTGGCGGGGGCGACAGATACGCAGTATTTT. Protein sequence: CASSLVAGATDTQYF.

This rearrangement joins TRBV18 to TRBJ2-1; 7 bases agree with TRBD1. The germline V gene has CDR1 KGHSH and CDR2 LQKENI. The CDR3 is 14 residues long. The V and J ends lost 5 bases and 2 bases, in that order; junction bases with no gene match: 3. The CDR3 coding sequence is TGTGCCAGCTCAGCCGGGACAGCCTACAATGAGCAGTTCTTC. It translates to CASSAGTAYNEQFF.

This chain joins TRBV10-1 and TRBJ1-5, with a weak D call TRBD1 (5 bases). This CDR3 is 14 amino acids long. Per the germline V gene, CDR1 is WNHNN and CDR2 is SYGVQD (reference sequence). The V and J ends lost 7 bases and 4 bases respectively, with 14 bases between them. The CDR3 nucleotides read TGCGCCAGCACCAAAGGGGTAGTGAATCAGCCCCAGCATTTT. Translating gives CASTKGVVNQPQHF.

The V and J genes are TRBV6-5 and TRBJ1-6; weak D call: TRBD1 (6 bases). This CDR3 region has 13 residues. Germline CDR1 MNHEY, CDR2 SVGAGI. With 6 bases removed from V and 7 bases from J, the gap between germline ends came to 10 bases. In DNA form, the CDR3 reads TGTGCCAGCAGCTGGGGGACAAATTCACCCCTCCACTTT. It translates to CASSWGTNSPLHF.

The chain joins TRBV6-1 to TRBJ1-1, with D possibly matching TRBD1 (5 bases). V lost 6 bases to trimming and J lost 1 base, with 9 bases between them. In germline, CDR1 is MNHNS, CDR2 SASEGT. The length of the CDR3 is 13 residues. CDR3 in amino acids: CASSSDRNTEAFF. In DNA form, the CDR3 reads TGTGCCAGCAGCTCTGACAGGAACACTGAAGCTTTCTTT.

V and J are TRBV28 and TRBJ1-2; D unresolved. V dropped 2 bases and J dropped 4 bases, with 11 bases sitting between them. Germline CDR1 and CDR2: MDHEN and SYDVKM. The length of the CDR3 is 14 residues. Here the CDR3 reads CASSLGPAFYGYTF. In DNA, the CDR3 is TGTGCCAGCAGTTTAGGACCCGCCTTCTATGGCTACACCTTC.

V gene TRBV30 combines with J gene TRBJ2-7, with D perhaps matching TRBD1 or TRBD2 (5 bases each). CDR1 GTSNPN and CDR2 SVGIG come from the germline V gene (reference sequence). The length of the CDR3 is 11 residues. V was clipped by 5 bases and J by 0 bases, with 5 bases between them. CDR3 amino acids: CAWGGSYEQYF. For the CDR3, the DNA is TGTGCCTGGGGGGGCTCCTACGAGCAGTACTTC.

This clone has only one observation. The chain carries TRBV12-5 and TRBJ2-5, with D perhaps TRBD1 or TRBD2 (6 bases each). The CDR3 loop spans 13 amino acids. Germline CDR1 and CDR2: LGHNT and FRNRAP. V was pared by 3 bases and J by 4 bases, with 9 bases between. The CDR3 DNA reads TGTGCTAGTGGTTTTGGAGGGGGAGAGACCCAGTACTTC. Translating it yields CASGFGGGETQYF.

V usage is TRBV6-5 and J usage is TRBJ1-2; the D gene is possibly TRBD1 (6 bases). The CDR3 covers 15 residues. The germline V gene encodes CDR1 MNHEY and CDR2 SVGAGI. The germline V and J ends were trimmed by 2 bases and 2 bases, with 12 bases remaining between them. This chain's CDR3 is CASSYGGGPNYGYTF. Written as DNA, the CDR3 is TGTGCCAGCAGTTACGGGGGGGGGCCAAACTATGGCTACACCTTC.

The chain links TRBV11-2 to TRBJ2-7, with D hard to call. V was clipped by 2 bases and J by 6 bases, with 5 bases between them. This CDR3 is 11 amino acids long. The germline V gene has CDR1 SGHAT and CDR2 FQNNGV. Here the CDR3 reads CASSLSGEQYF. The CDR3 nucleotides are TGTGCCAGCAGCTTATCCGGCGAGCAGTACTTC.

V and J are TRBV2 and TRBJ1-6; the D gene is possibly TRBD1 (6 bases). Germline lookup yields CDR1 SNHLY and CDR2 FYNNEI. V lost 6 bases and J 10 bases, leaving 16 bases between the germline ends. The length of the CDR3 is 14 residues. DNA of the CDR3: TGTGCCAGCAGGGAGGACAGAATACAGTCACCCCTCCACTTT. This sequence encodes CASREDRIQSPLHF.

This chain uses TRBV28 with TRBJ2-7; 8 bases line up with TRBD1. Unmatched junction bases numbered 5, after V lost 4 bases and J lost 0 bases. CDR1 is MDHEN, CDR2 SYDVKM, per germline. The CDR3 contains 15 residues. CDR3: CASSSQGADSYEQYF. The CDR3 DNA follows: TGTGCCAGCAGTTCCCAGGGGGCCGACTCCTACGAGCAGTACTTC.

The chain uses TRBV6-5 and TRBJ2-4; D is possibly TRBD1 (6 bases). V was shortened by 4 bases and J by 9 bases, with 10 bases between the two germline ends. The CDR3 length is 12 residues. Germline CDR1 MNHEY, CDR2 SVGAGI. The CDR3 sequence is CASSLGAGIQYF. As DNA, the CDR3 is TGTGCCAGCAGTTTGGGGGCGGGCATTCAGTACTTC.

The chain joins TRBV7-8 to TRBJ2-1; TRBD2 matches at 13 bases. The CDR3 runs to 17 residues. Per the germline V gene, CDR1 is SGHVS and CDR2 is FQNEAQ. V shed 3 bases and J 5 bases; nucleotides not matched to a gene: 7. DNA for the CDR3: TGTGCCAGCAGCTTGACGGGACTAGCGGGGCTGAACAATGAGCAGTTCTTC. This sequence encodes CASSLTGLAGLNNEQFF.

J is TRBJ1-5 and V is TRBV6-5; D is undetermined. Germline values: CDR1 MNHEY, CDR2 SVGAGI. V was cut by 2 bases and J by 11 bases, with 13 bases left in between. The CDR3 loop spans 13 amino acids. This CDR3 is CASSYAGLGTQHF. In nucleotides, the CDR3 is TGTGCCAGCAGTTACGCGGGTCTCGGGACCCAGCATTTT.

CDR3: CASTSGRPPNTEAFF. Written as DNA, the CDR3 is TGTGCCAGCACCTCTGGCCGTCCTCCGAACACTGAAGCTTTCTTT. The J gene is TRBJ1-1, the V gene TRBV28; no clear D. Trimming took 7 bases from V and 1 from J, leaving 16 bases between them. This CDR3 has 15 amino acids. Looked up from germline, CDR1 is MDHEN and CDR2 is SYDVKM.

The genes are TRBV6-1 and TRBJ1-2, with D possibly matching TRBD1 (5 bases). CDR3 length: 13 amino acids. V lost 0 bases and J lost 8, with 10 bases in between. The germline V gene encodes CDR1 MNHNS and CDR2 SASEGT. The CDR3 reads CASSEARGSGYTF. CDR3 bases: TGTGCCAGCAGTGAAGCACGGGGGAGCGGCTACACCTTC.

The genes are TRBV27 and TRBJ1-5; D not certain. The CDR3 consists of 16 residues. Germline assignment: CDR1 MNHEY and CDR2 SMNVEV (reference sequence). Between the trimmed V and J ends, which lost 6 bases and 0 bases, there was a span of 15 bases. DNA for the CDR3: TGTGCCAGCAGCCGAAACACACGGATTAGCAATCAGCCCCAGCATTTT. Translated: CASSRNTRISNQPQHF.

V usage is TRBV15 and J usage is TRBJ2-5, with D perhaps TRBD2 (5 bases). The ends were cut back, 0 bases at V and 2 bases at J, with 10 bases in the middle. The CDR3 loop spans 15 amino acids. Per the germline V gene, CDR1 is LNHNV and CDR2 is YYDKDF (reference sequence). CDR3 region: CATSRDKSGQETQYF. CDR3 coding DNA: TGTGCCACCAGCAGAGATAAGAGCGGACAAGAGACCCAGTACTTC.

The CDR3 is CASSYTYVGAFGTGELFF. The CDR3 nucleotides read TGCGCCAGCAGCTACACTTACGTGGGGGCGTTCGGCACCGGGGAGCTGTTTTTT. The chain joins TRBV5-1 to TRBJ2-2; weak D call: TRBD1 (6 bases). Per the germline V gene, CDR1 is SGHRS and CDR2 is YFSETQ. The V end was cut by 3 bases, the J end by 4 bases, with 22 bases between. This CDR3 is built from 18 residues.

This chain's CDR3 is CASSRGGSELFF. CDR3 nucleotides: TGTGCCAGCAGCCGTGGGGGGTCCGAACTGTTTTTT. The chain combines TRBV7-2 with TRBJ1-4; weak D call: TRBD1 (5 bases). CDR3 size: 12 residues. The ends were cut back, 5 bases at V and 12 bases at J, with 13 bases in the middle. Germline CDR1 and CDR2: SGHTA and FQGNSA.

V and J are TRBV7-2 and TRBJ1-1, with TRBD1 matching over 9 bases. CDR3 size: 15 residues. Trimming took 6 bases from V and 5 from J; bases not matched to a gene: 10. The germline V gene encodes CDR1 SGHTA and CDR2 FQGNSA. This chain's CDR3 is CASRPRTGVWTEAFF. The CDR3 bases are TGTGCCAGCAGACCACGGACAGGGGTATGGACTGAAGCTTTCTTT.

The chain links TRBV4-1 to TRBJ2-3; D is uncertain. V lost 0 bases and J lost 4, with 11 bases in between. The CDR3 runs 15 residues. Germline CDR1 MGHRA, CDR2 YSYEKL. The CDR3 DNA sequence: TGCGCCAGCAGCCAAGACCAACCCACCGCAGATACGCAGTATTTT. Translating it yields CASSQDQPTADTQYF.